These 30 T cell receptor beta chains were all obtained from the same sample, sequenced in a study of T cell repertoires in cytomegalovirus infection. A single record per CDR3 protein comes from TCRdb applying MiXCR to the reads. The sample comprises hundreds of thousands of distinct CDR3 sequences, around a third of which are singletons, and approximately 18% rests with the top ten. These receptors' antigens are unknown. Source: cultured PBMCs, taken from culture after CMV antigen stimulation. These receptors originate from a human donor in good health (CMV status not recorded). Some clones in this sample may be carry-over from other donors' samples.

V usage is TRBV29-1 and J usage is TRBJ1-1, with unresolved D. The V end was cut by 3 bases, the J end by 2 bases, with 7 bases between. CDR3 length: 12 amino acids. Germline V gene sequence: CDR1 SQVTM, CDR2 ANQGSEA. In DNA form, the CDR3 reads TGCAGCGTTGAGGGATTTAACACTGAAGCTTTCTTT. Protein sequence: CSVEGFNTEAFF. Using reference TRBV29-1 and TRBJ1-1 for the parts outside the CDR3, the full variable domain is SAVISQKPSRDICQRGTSLTIQCQVDSQVTMMFWYRQQPGQSLTLIATANQGSEATYESGFVIDKFPISRPNLTFSTLTVSNMSPEDSSIYLCSVEGFNTEAFFGQGTRLTVV.

This chain links TRBV20-1 with TRBJ1-5; D ambiguous. Germline V lookup: CDR1 DFQATT, CDR2 SNEGSKA (reference sequence). Deletions cut 6 bases from V and 4 bases from J, with 22 bases between. This CDR3 is built from 16 residues. The chain's CDR3 is CSAVSSWRSANQPQHF. The CDR3 region has the DNA TGCAGTGCGGTGTCCTCGTGGCGGAGTGCAAATCAGCCCCAGCATTTT.

This chain connects TRBV6-1 to TRBJ1-6; 7 nucleotides match TRBD1. Germline V lookup: CDR1 MNHNS, CDR2 SASEGT. This CDR3 contains 15 residues. The junction had 12 bases not matched to a gene; V was cut back by 8 bases and J by 8 bases. Here the CDR3 DNA reads TGTGCCAGCGGGGGACAGTCGACAAGGGATTCACCCCTCCACTTT. Protein: CASGGQSTRDSPLHF.

This chain joins TRBV4-2 and TRBJ2-7, with a tentative D call TRBD2 (6 bases). Germline lookup yields CDR1 LGHNA and CDR2 YNFKEQ. Trimming cost V 1 base and J 3 bases, with 13 bases left between them. The CDR3 length is 15 residues. The CDR3 DNA reads TGTGCCAGCAGCCAAGGTGTTGGGAGGCACTACGAGCAGTACTTC. Protein sequence: CASSQGVGRHYEQYF.

The chain has TRBV7-6 and TRBJ2-4; a possible D gene is TRBD2 (5 bases). The germline CDR1 and CDR2 sequences are SGHVS and FNYEAQ. The CDR3 loop spans 16 amino acids. V shed 3 bases and J shed 7 bases, with 19 bases lying between them. Here the CDR3 reads CASSFLGRQSKNIQYF. Here the CDR3 DNA reads TGTGCCAGCAGCTTTTTGGGGAGACAAAGCAAGAACATTCAGTACTTC. Based on the CDR3 plus reference TRBV7-6 and TRBJ2-4, the full variable domain is GAGVSQSPRYKVTKRGQDVALRCDPISGHVSLYWYRQALGQGPEFLTYFNYEAQQDKSGLPNDRFSAERPEGSISTLTIQRTEQRDSAMYRCASSFLGRQSKNIQYFGAGTRLSVL.

The chain is built from TRBV20-1 and TRBJ2-1, with a weak D call TRBD2 (5 bases). Germline-derived CDR1 and CDR2 are DFQATT and SNEGSKA (reference sequence). The V end was cut by 1 base, the J end by 6 bases, with 16 bases between. This CDR3 contains 15 residues. CDR3 in amino acids: CSARVHDSVPNEQFF. The CDR3 DNA sequence: TGCAGTGCTAGAGTTCACGATAGCGTGCCCAATGAGCAGTTCTTC.

This rearrangement joins TRBV6-6 to TRBJ2-1, with TRBD1 matching over 11 bases. Germline-derived CDR1 and CDR2 are MNHNY and SVGAGI (reference sequence). V lost 2 bases and J lost 6; bases outside the gene matches: 3. The CDR3 loop spans 15 amino acids. CDR3 sequence: CASSYPGQGVNEQFF. The CDR3 DNA reads TGTGCCAGCAGTTACCCGGGACAGGGGGTCAATGAGCAGTTCTTC.

The chain carries TRBV20-1 and TRBJ2-5, with TRBD2 matching over 10 bases. Germline CDR1 reads DFQATT; CDR2 reads SNEGSKA (reference sequence). The CDR3 has 17 amino acids. Unmatched junction bases numbered 14, after V lost 3 bases and J lost 4 bases. CDR3 amino acids: CSARSWKRGGRGETQYF. CDR3 coding DNA: TGCAGTGCTAGGTCCTGGAAGCGGGGGGGCCGAGGAGAGACCCAGTACTTC.

The chain combines TRBV19 with TRBJ2-1; no clear D gene. The CDR3 has 15 residues. Trimming removed 7 bases at V and 0 bases at J, with 13 bases between. The V gene's germline CDR1 is LNHDA and CDR2 SQIVND (reference sequence). Here the CDR3 DNA reads TGTGCCAGTATAGCAGCGTATAGCTCCTACAATGAGCAGTTCTTC. Its protein is CASIAAYSSYNEQFF.

Notes on this clonotype: A much larger clone differs by one base, so this may be a read error. The V gene is TRBV2, the J gene TRBJ1-6, with D tentatively TRBD1 (5 bases). The V gene lost 6 bases and the J gene lost 5 bases, with 5 bases spanning the gap. CDR3 length equals 12 residues. The germline CDR1 and CDR2 sequences are SNHLY and FYNNEI. The CDR3 DNA sequence: TGTGCCAGCAGGACAGATAATTCACCCCTCCACTTT. Its protein product is CASRTDNSPLHF. The full variable domain, in which reference TRBV2 and TRBJ1-6 provide the parts outside the CDR3, is EPEVTQTPSHQVTQMGQEVILRCVPISNHLYFYWYRQILGQKVEFLVSFYNNEISEKSEIFDDQFSVERPDGSNFTLKIRSTKLEDSAMYFCASRTDNSPLHFGNGTRLTVT.

V and J are TRBV20-1 and TRBJ2-5, with D uncertain. Germline assignment: CDR1 DFQATT and CDR2 SNEGSKA (reference sequence). CDR3 length: 14 residues. Trimming cost V 5 bases and J 4 bases, with 17 bases left between them. The CDR3 bases are TGCAGTGCTCCCTTGTTAGGGTCGCCAGAGACCCAGTACTTC. Translating it yields CSAPLLGSPETQYF.

At least ten counts were recorded for this clonotype. CDR3 bases: TGTGCCAGCAGCTTAGGCGGGGGGGCCTTGCGAGAGACCCAGTACTTC. Its protein product is CASSLGGGALRETQYF. The chain uses TRBV7-2 and TRBJ2-5; 9 nucleotides match TRBD2. With 1 base clipped from V and 4 bases from J, the junction kept 7 bases outside the gene matches. This CDR3 has 16 residues. Germline CDR1 is SGHTA and CDR2 is FQGNSA.

The count of this clonotype is one. The V gene is TRBV28, the J gene TRBJ1-3, with unresolved D. From germline, CDR1 is MDHEN and CDR2 SYDVKM. Trimming shortened V by 5 bases and J by 0 bases, and 14 bases separated the two germline ends. The CDR3 extends over 16 amino acids. The CDR3 here is CASSPQIRPSGNTIYF. The CDR3, as DNA: TGTGCCAGCAGTCCCCAAATCAGACCCTCTGGAAACACCATATATTTT.

The sample holds many counts of this clonotype. The rearrangement joins TRBV7-2 to TRBJ2-5, with D hard to call. V lost 5 bases and J lost 4, with 14 bases in between. This CDR3 has 14 amino acids. Germline V lookup: CDR1 SGHTA, CDR2 FQGNSA. This CDR3 is CASSPSRRGETQYF. CDR3 sequence (DNA): TGTGCCAGCAGCCCCTCCCGGAGAGGAGAGACCCAGTACTTC.

This clonotype was recorded at least ten times. The J gene is TRBJ2-1, the V gene TRBV7-2; 10 nucleotides match TRBD2. CDR1 and CDR2 from the germline V gene are SGHTA and FQGNSA. The CDR3 has 15 amino acids. J lost 5 bases, V lost 5 bases, and 6 bases had no gene match. The CDR3 is CASSQAGGDHNEQFF. The CDR3 coding sequence is TGTGCCAGCAGCCAAGCGGGAGGGGACCACAATGAGCAGTTCTTC. The full variable domain, in which reference TRBV7-2 and TRBJ2-1 provide the parts outside the CDR3, is GAGVSQSPSNKVTEKGKDVELRCDPISGHTALYWYRQSLGQGLEFLIYFQGNSAPDKSGLPSDRFSAERTGGSVSTLTIQRTQQEDSAVYLCASSQAGGDHNEQFFGPGTRLTVL.

This clonotype was counted only a few times. V is TRBV15 and J is TRBJ2-3; D is unclear. CDR3 length: 12 amino acids. Germline V lookup: CDR1 LNHNV, CDR2 YYDKDF (reference sequence). Trimming removed 6 bases at V and 2 bases at J, with 6 bases between. The chain's CDR3 is CATRASTDTQYF. The CDR3 region has the DNA TGTGCCACCAGGGCGTCCACAGATACGCAGTATTTT.

This chain connects TRBV12-3 or TRBV12-4 to TRBJ1-1; D is unresolved. This CDR3 has 11 residues. V was shortened by 5 bases and J by 11 bases, with 12 bases between the two germline ends. The DNA for the CDR3 is TGTGCCAGCAGTGCAAAGGTCGGGGCTTTCTTT. Its protein is CASSAKVGAFF.

This clonotype was picked up many times. The chain has TRBV7-8 and TRBJ2-7, with 12 bases that match TRBD1. The V and J ends lost 6 bases and 4 bases, in that order; junction bases with no gene match: 7. CDR3 size: 15 residues. In germline, CDR1 is SGHVS, CDR2 FQNEAQ. The CDR3, as DNA: TGTGCCAGCAGTAACGGGACAGGGGGCTATTACGAGCAGTACTTC. Translated: CASSNGTGGYYEQYF.

There are a few counts of this clonotype. This rearrangement joins TRBV7-2 to TRBJ2-1; 9 nucleotides match TRBD1. Germline-derived CDR1 and CDR2 are SGHTA and FQGNSA. The CDR3 is 13 amino acids. Germline trimming cut 6 bases from V and 13 bases from J; bases unmatched to any gene: 10. The CDR3 reads CASRNGGTGNQFF. CDR3 nucleotide sequence: TGTGCCAGCAGAAATGGGGGGACAGGGAACCAGTTCTTC.

This rearrangement joins TRBV20-1 to TRBJ2-1; D gene uncertain. The CDR3 is 13 amino acids. The germline V gene encodes CDR1 DFQATT and CDR2 SNEGSKA (reference sequence). Trimming cost V 1 base and J 6 bases, with 10 bases left between them. The CDR3 protein is CSARAGRVNEQFF. The CDR3 bases are TGCAGTGCTAGAGCGGGTCGAGTCAATGAGCAGTTCTTC.

The chain is built from TRBV27 and TRBJ2-5; 10 bases line up with TRBD2. The CDR3 is 15 amino acids. Germline V gives CDR1 MNHEY, CDR2 SMNVEV (reference sequence). The junction had 2 bases not matched to a gene; V was cut back by 1 base and J by 3 bases. In DNA, the CDR3 is TGTGCCAGCAGTTTATGGACTAGCGGAAAAGAGACCCAGTACTTC. This codes for CASSLWTSGKETQYF.

The V call is TRBV6-5, the J call TRBJ1-1; D is possibly TRBD1 (6 bases). There are 15 residues in the CDR3. V was shortened by 2 bases and J by 4 bases, with 14 bases between the two germline ends. Germline lookup yields CDR1 MNHEY and CDR2 SVGAGI. The CDR3: CASSYGQGWGTEAFF. The DNA for the CDR3 is TGTGCCAGCAGTTACGGGCAGGGGTGGGGCACTGAAGCTTTCTTT.

V is TRBV29-1 and J is TRBJ2-1; D might be TRBD2 (6 bases). V lost 1 base and J lost 1, with 11 bases in between. CDR3 length: 15 residues. Germline CDR1 and CDR2: SQVTM and ANQGSEA. The CDR3, as DNA: TGCAGCGTTGAAGGCCCAAGCGGGTCCTACAATGAGCAGTTCTTC. Translated: CSVEGPSGSYNEQFF.

This clonotype was observed a handful of times. V usage is TRBV15 and J usage is TRBJ2-7; D not certain. V lost 3 bases and J lost 6, with 12 bases in between. This CDR3 comprises 13 residues. Germline loops: CDR1 LNHNV, CDR2 YYDKDF (reference sequence). The CDR3 DNA is TGTGCCACCAGCAGCGGGCTCAGGTCCGAGCAGTACTTC. This codes for CATSSGLRSEQYF.

This chain uses TRBV11-2 with TRBJ2-1; D is perhaps TRBD2 (6 bases). This CDR3 is built from 11 residues. Germline CDR1 and CDR2: SGHAT and FQNNGV. V lost 7 bases and J 9 bases, leaving 10 bases between the germline ends. CDR3 sequence reads: CASNRAGEQFF. CDR3 bases: TGTGCCAGCAACAGAGCGGGTGAGCAGTTCTTC.

The genes are TRBV28 and TRBJ2-7, with 9 positions matching TRBD2. Germline V gene data show CDR1 as MDHEN and CDR2 as SYDVKM. The CDR3 length is 16 residues. The J segment lost 2 bases and the V segment lost 7 bases, leaving 12 bases of the junction unmatched. The CDR3 nucleotides are TGTGCCAGCACCACGGCGGGAGGGAAAGGTGCCTACGAGCAGTACTTC. Protein sequence: CASTTAGGKGAYEQYF.

Concerning this clonotype: This may be a read error: a much more frequent sequence differs by one nucleotide. In DNA form, the CDR3 reads TGTGCCAGCAGTCCGGAGAATGGTGGCTACGCGCAGTACTTC. Its translation: CASSPENGGYAQYF. The chain recombines TRBV12-3 or TRBV12-4 with TRBJ2-7; D is ambiguous. The CDR3 spans 14 residues.

The V gene is TRBV19, the J gene TRBJ1-5; 9 bases are shared with TRBD1. The CDR3 has 15 amino acids. V shed 4 bases, J shed 5 bases, and the junction held 6 bases outside the gene matches. CDR1 LNHDA and CDR2 SQIVND come from the germline V gene (reference sequence). This CDR3 is CASSTDRGGHQPQHF. The DNA of the CDR3 is TGTGCCAGTAGTACAGACAGGGGGGGGCATCAGCCCCAGCATTTT.

In DNA form, the CDR3 reads TGTGCCAGCAGTTACGCCGGGACTAGCGGGGTCGACAATGAGCAGTTCTTC. Its translation: CASSYAGTSGVDNEQFF. The chain couples TRBV6-5 to TRBJ2-1, with 13 bases matching TRBD2. This CDR3 is 17 amino acids long. After removal of 2 bases from V and 5 bases from J, the junction contained 6 bases not matched to a gene. CDR1 and CDR2 (germline): MNHEY, SVGAGI.

The chain is built from TRBV15 and TRBJ2-7; unclear D gene. The germline V gene encodes CDR1 LNHNV and CDR2 YYDKDF (reference sequence). The CDR3 consists of 11 residues. The germline V and J ends were trimmed by 3 bases and 7 bases, with 7 bases remaining between them. The CDR3 region is CATSRKGEQYF. The CDR3 nucleotides read TGTGCCACCAGCAGGAAAGGGGAGCAGTACTTC.